This paragraph covers one T cell receptor (beta chain) sequence. Only in-frame clones appear in the TCRdb table, and some are missing; sequencing was by immunoSEQ multiplex PCR. This sample carries under 95,000 clones, 85% to 95% of them seen once, and the ten largest clones take 0.43%. This entry comes from a study of T cell changes during pregnancy in multiple sclerosis. This CDR3 spans 15 amino acids. V gave up 2 bases and J gave up 8 bases; unmatched junction bases: 6. Germline lookup yields CDR1 SGHTA and CDR2 FQGTGA. The chain employs TRBV7-3 and TRBJ1-6; TRBD1 agrees at 7 bases. This receptor was obtained from a female donor with multiple sclerosis, enrolled in a pregnancy study. This specimen was CD4+ T cells from peripheral blood mononuclear cells, taken before pregnancy. The chain's CDR3 is CASSLSWTGDSPLHF. In nucleotides, the CDR3 is TGTGCCAGCAGCTTATCTTGGACAGGCGATTCACCCCTCCACTTT.